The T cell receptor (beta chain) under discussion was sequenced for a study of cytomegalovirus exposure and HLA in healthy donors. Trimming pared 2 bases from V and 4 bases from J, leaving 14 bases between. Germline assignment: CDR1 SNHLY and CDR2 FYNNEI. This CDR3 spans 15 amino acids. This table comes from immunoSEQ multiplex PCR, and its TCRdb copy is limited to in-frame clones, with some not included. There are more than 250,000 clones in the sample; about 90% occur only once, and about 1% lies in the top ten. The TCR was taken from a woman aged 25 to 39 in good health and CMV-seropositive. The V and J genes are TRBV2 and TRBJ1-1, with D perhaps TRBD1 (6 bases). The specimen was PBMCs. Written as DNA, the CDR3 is TGTGCCAGCAGTGAATCCAGGGGCTTAGGCACTGAAGCTTTCTTT. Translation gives CASSESRGLGTEAFF.